Listed here are 5 T cell receptor beta chains from one sample, sequenced in a study of identical twins. TCRdb called the 5' RACE reads again in MiXCR, with one record for every CDR3 protein. The sample has 500,000 to 700,000 distinct CDR3 sequences, 7.1% seen once. These data also featured in a second study, about yellow fever vaccine responses in identical twins.

Material for sequencing was PBMCs. The source is a woman younger than 30 in good health.

This clonotype was observed a few times. V gene TRBV18 combines with J gene TRBJ1-1; D call uncertain. There are 13 residues in the CDR3. Germline V gene lookup returns CDR1 KGHSH and CDR2 LQKENI. V lost 0 bases and J 5 bases, leaving 7 bases between the germline ends. This CDR3 is CASSPPLLTEAFF. In nucleotides, the CDR3 is TGTGCCAGCTCACCACCACTCCTGACTGAAGCTTTCTTT.

The V and J genes are TRBV29-1 and TRBJ1-1, with D possibly TRBD1 on 5 matching bases. The CDR3 consists of 15 residues. Trimming left V 4 bases short and J 0 bases short, with 15 bases between. CDR1 and CDR2 from the germline V gene are SQVTM and ANQGSEA. The CDR3 sequence is CSVVGLSPVNTEAFF. The CDR3 DNA is TGCAGCGTTGTGGGACTCTCGCCAGTGAACACTGAAGCTTTCTTT.

This clonotype was recorded a few times. The chain employs TRBV4-2 and TRBJ2-7, with no clear D. V lost 3 bases, J lost 5 bases, and 5 bases lay in between. The CDR3 has 11 residues. From germline, CDR1 is LGHNA and CDR2 YNFKEQ. DNA of the CDR3: TGTGCCAGCAGCCATCTCCACGAGCAGTACTTC. Its protein is CASSHLHEQYF.

The chain joins TRBV20-1 to TRBJ2-5; TRBD1 matches 8 bases. CDR3 length: 15 residues. V was clipped by 1 base and J by 3 bases; unmatched bases: 7. Germline V lookup: CDR1 DFQATT, CDR2 SNEGSKA (reference sequence). The CDR3: CSARVIRDRKETQYF. The DNA for the CDR3 is TGCAGTGCTAGAGTCATCCGGGACAGGAAAGAGACCCAGTACTTC.

The rearrangement links TRBV25-1 to TRBJ1-6; TRBD1 might be the D (6 bases). The CDR3 length is 15 residues. Germline CDR1 is MGHDK and CDR2 is SYGVNS. Trimming removed 6 bases from V and 7 bases from J, with 16 bases in between. DNA of the CDR3: TGTGCCAGCAGAGAGACAGGACGAGCGAATTCACCCCTCCACTTT. Residues: CASRETGRANSPLHF.